This T cell receptor beta chain was sequenced for a study of blood T cell repertoires in COVID-19. Generated by immunoSEQ multiplex PCR, the TCRdb table keeps only in-frame clones and is missing some. The sample lists 150,000 to 180,000 clones; over 65% were seen once. This clone was observed a handful of times. Trimming at V came to 0 bases and at J to 2 bases, leaving 3 bases not matched to a gene. The CDR3 has 15 residues. Germline V gene lookup returns CDR1 SGHRS and CDR2 YFSETQ. The TCR was taken from an elderly man with acute or convalescent COVID-19. The sequencing input was peripheral blood. V is TRBV5-1 and J is TRBJ2-5; 8 positions match TRBD1. CDR3 sequence reads: CASSLGGTGQETQYF. CDR3 bases: TGCGCCAGCAGCTTGGGGGGGACAGGACAAGAGACCCAGTACTTC.